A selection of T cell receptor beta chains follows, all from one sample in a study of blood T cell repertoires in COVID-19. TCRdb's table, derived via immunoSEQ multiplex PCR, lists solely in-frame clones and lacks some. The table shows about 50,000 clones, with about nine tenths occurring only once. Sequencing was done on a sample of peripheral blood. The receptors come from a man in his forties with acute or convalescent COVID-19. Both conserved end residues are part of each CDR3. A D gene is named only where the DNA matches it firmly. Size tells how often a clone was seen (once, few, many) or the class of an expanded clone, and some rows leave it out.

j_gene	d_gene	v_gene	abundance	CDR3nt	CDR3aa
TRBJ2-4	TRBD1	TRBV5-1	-	TGCGCCAGCAGCCTCGGACAGGCCACATCGGAGGACATTCAGTACTTC	CASSLGQATSEDIQYF
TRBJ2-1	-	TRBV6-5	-	TGTGCCAGCAGCGTTCGAGGGAATGAGCAGTTCTTC	CASSVRGNEQFF
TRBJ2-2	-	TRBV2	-	TGTGCCAGCACCCCTCCCACCTCACGGACTTGGACCGGGGAGCTGTTTTTT	CASTPPTSRTWTGELFF
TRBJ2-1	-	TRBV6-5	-	TGTGCCAGCAGGCCCCGGGACACCCTTAACAATGAGCAGTTCTTC	CASRPRDTLNNEQFF
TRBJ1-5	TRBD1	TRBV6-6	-	TGTGCCAGCAGTTACTTGTCGGACAGGGGTAATCAGCCCCAGCATTTT	CASSYLSDRGNQPQHF
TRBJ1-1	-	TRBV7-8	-	TGTGCCAGCAGCTTAGAGAACTTGAACACTGAAGCTTTCTTT	CASSLENLNTEAFF
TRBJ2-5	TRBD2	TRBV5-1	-	TGCGCCAGCAGCTTGGAACTAGCGGGAGGAGAGACCCAGTACTTC	CASSLELAGGETQYF
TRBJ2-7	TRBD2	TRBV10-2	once	TGCGCCAGCACTCTCCCGGGGGGGGACGAGCAGTACTTC	CASTLPGGDEQYF
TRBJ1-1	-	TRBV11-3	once	TGTGCCAGCAGTCTCAGGAACACTGAAGCTTTCTTT	CASSLRNTEAFF
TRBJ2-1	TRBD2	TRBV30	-	TGTGCCTGTAGCCGAGGACAGAAAACCGGGACTAGCGGGAACTACAATGAGCAGTTCTTC	CACSRGQKTGTSGNYNEQFF
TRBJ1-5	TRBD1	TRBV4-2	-	TGTGCCAGCAGCCAAGACAGGGGGCGCGATCTTCAGCCCCAGCATTTT	CASSQDRGRDLQPQHF
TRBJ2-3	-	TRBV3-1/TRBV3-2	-	TGTGCCACAGGGAGGATGAGCACAGATACGCAGTATTTT	CATGRMSTDTQYF
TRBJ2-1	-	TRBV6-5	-	TGTGCCAGCAGTTTACAGAATGAGCAGTTCTTC	CASSLQNEQFF
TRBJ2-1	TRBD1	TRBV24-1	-	TGTGCCACCAGTGACTCATTGGGACAGGGCTCCTACAATGAGCAGTTCTTC	CATSDSLGQGSYNEQFF